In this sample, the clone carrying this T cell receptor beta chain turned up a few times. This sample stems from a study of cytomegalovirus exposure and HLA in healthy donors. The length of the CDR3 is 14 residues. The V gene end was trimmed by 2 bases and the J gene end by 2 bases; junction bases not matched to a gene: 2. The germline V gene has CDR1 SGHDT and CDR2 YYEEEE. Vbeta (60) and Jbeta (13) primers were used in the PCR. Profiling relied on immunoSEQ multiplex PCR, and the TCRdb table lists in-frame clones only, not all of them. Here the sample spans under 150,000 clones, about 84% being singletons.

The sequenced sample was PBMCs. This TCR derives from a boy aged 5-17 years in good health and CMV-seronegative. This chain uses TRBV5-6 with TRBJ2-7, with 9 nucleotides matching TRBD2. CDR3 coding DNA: TGTGCCAGCAGCTTTATAGCGGGAGCCTACGAGCAGTACTTC. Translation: CASSFIAGAYEQYF.